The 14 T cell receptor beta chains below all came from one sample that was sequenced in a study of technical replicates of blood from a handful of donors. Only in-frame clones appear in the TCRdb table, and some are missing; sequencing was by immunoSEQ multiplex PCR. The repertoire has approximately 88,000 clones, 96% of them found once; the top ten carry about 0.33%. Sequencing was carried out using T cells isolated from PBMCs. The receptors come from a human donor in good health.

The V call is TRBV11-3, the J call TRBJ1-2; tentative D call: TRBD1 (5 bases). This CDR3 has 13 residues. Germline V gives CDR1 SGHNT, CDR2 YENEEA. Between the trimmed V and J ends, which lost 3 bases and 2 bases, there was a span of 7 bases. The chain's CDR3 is CASSLNRNYGYTF. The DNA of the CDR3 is TGTGCCAGCAGCTTGAACAGGAACTATGGCTACACCTTC.

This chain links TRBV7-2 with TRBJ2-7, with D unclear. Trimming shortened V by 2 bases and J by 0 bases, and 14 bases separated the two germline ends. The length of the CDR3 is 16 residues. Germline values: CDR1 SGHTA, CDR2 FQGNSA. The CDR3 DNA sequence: TGTGCCAGCAGCTTATCGGCCGGGTCAGCCTCCTACGAGCAGTACTTC. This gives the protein CASSLSAGSASYEQYF.

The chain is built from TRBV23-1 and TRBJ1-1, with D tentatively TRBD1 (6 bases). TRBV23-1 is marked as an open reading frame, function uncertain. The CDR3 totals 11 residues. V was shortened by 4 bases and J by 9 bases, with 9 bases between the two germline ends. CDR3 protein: CASSPRGKAFF. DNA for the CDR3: TGCGCCAGCAGTCCCAGGGGTAAAGCTTTCTTT.

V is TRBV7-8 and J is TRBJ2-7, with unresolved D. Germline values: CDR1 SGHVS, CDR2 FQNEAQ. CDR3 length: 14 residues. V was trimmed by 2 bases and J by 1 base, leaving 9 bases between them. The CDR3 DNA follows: TGTGCCAGCAGCTTACTAGGCGCATCCTACGAGCAGTACTTC. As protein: CASSLLGASYEQYF.

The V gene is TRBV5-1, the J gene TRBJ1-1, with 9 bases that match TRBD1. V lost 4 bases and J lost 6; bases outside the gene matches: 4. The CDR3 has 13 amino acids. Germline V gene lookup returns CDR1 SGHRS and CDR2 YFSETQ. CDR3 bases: TGCGCCAGCAGCACCGGGACAGGGTCTGAAGCTTTCTTT. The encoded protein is CASSTGTGSEAFF.

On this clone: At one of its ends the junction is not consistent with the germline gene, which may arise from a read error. Here the CDR3 reads CASSANYNGQFF. The CDR3 coding sequence is TGTGCCAGCAGCGCAAATTACAATGGGCAGTTCTTC. The chain recombines TRBV7-9 with TRBJ2-1; D unclear. The CDR3 sequence is 12 residues long. Germline V gene sequence: CDR1 SEHNR, CDR2 FQNEAQ (reference sequence).

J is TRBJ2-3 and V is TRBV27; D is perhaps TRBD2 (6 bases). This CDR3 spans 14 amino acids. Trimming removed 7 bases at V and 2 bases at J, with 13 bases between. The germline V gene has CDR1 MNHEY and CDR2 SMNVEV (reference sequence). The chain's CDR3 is CASTPGLYTDTQYF. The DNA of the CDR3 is TGTGCCAGCACACCCGGACTATACACAGATACGCAGTATTTT.

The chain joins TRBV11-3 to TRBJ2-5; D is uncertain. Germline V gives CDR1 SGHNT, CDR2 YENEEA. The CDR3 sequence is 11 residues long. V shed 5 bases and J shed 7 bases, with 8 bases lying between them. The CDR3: CASSRTGTQYF. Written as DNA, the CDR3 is TGTGCCAGCAGCAGAACCGGGACCCAGTACTTC.

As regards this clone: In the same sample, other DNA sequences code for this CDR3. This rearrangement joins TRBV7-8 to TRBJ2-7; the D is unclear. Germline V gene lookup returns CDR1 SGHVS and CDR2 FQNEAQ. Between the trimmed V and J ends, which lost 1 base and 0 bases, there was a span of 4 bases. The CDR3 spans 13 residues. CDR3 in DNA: TGTGCCAGCAGCTTAGGGCTCTCCTACGAGCAGTACTTC. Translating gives CASSLGLSYEQYF. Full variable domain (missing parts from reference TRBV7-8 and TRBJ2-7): GAGVSQSPRYKVAKRGQDVALRCDPISGHVSLFWYQQALGQGPEFLTYFQNEAQLDKSGLPSDRFFAERPEGSVSTLKIQRTQQEDSAVYLCASSLGLSYEQYFGPGTRLTVT.

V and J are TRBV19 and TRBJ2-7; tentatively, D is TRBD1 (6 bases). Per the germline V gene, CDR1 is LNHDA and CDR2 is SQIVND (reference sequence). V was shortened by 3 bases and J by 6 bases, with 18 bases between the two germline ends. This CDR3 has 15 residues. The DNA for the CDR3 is TGTGCCAGTAGTATGCGGACAGCGAGTTTGGGCGAGCAGTACTTC. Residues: CASSMRTASLGEQYF.

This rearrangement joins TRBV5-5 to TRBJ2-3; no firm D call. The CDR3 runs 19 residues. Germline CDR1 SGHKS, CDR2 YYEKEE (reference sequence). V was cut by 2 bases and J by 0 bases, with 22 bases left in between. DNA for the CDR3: TGTGCCAGCAGCTTCTCCCAGATGATCGTCTTTTCTAGCACAGATACGCAGTATTTT. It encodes CASSFSQMIVFSSTDTQYF.

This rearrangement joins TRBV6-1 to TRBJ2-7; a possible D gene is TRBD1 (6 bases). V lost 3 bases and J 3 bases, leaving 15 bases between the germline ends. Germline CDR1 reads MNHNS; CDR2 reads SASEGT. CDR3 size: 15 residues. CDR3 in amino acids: CASSEGSPGVYEQYF. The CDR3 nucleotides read TGTGCCAGCAGTGAGGGTTCCCCAGGGGTCTACGAGCAGTACTTC.

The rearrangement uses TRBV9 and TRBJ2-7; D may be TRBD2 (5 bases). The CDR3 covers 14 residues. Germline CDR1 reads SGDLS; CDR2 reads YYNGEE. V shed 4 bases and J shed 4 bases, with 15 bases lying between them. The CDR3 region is CASSSSGPPYEQYF. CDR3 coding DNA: TGTGCCAGCAGCTCCAGCGGCCCCCCTTACGAGCAGTACTTC.

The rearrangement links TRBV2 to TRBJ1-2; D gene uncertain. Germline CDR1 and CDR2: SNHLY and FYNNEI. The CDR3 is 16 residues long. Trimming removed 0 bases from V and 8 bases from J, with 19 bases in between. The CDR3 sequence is CASSEATYPGSRGYTF. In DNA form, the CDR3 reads TGTGCCAGCAGTGAAGCAACTTACCCCGGATCGAGGGGCTACACCTTC.